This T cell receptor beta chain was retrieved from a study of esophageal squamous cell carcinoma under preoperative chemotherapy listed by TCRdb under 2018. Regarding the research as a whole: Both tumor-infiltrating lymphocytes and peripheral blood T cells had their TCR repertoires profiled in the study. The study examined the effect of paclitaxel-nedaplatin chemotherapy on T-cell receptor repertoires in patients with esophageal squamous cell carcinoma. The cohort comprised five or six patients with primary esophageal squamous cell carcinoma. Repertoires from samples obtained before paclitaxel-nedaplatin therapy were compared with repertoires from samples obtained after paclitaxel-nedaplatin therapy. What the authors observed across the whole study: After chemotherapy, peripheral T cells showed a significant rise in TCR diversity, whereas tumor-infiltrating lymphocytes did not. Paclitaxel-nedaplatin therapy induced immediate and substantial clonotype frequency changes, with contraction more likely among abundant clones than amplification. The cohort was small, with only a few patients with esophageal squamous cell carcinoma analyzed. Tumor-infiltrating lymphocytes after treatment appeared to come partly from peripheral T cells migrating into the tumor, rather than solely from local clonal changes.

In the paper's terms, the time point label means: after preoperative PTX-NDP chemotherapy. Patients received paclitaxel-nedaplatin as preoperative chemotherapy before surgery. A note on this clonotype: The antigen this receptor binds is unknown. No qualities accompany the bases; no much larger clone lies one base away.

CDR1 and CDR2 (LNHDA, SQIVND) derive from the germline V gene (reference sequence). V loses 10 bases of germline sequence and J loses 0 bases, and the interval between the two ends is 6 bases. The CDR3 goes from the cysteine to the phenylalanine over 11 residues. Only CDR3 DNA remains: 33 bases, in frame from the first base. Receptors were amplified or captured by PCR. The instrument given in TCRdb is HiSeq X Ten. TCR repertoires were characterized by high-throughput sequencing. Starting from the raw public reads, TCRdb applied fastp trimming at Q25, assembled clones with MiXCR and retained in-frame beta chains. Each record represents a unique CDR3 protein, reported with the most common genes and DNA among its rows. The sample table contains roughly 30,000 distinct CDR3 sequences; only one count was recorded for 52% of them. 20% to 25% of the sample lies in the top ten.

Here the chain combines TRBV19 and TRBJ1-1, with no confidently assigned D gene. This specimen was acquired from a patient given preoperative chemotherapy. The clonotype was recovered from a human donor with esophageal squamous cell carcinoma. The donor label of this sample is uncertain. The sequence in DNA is TGTGCCACTATAATGAACACTGAAGCTTTCTTT. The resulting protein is CATIMNTEAFF. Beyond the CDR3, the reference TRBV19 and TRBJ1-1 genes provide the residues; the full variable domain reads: DGGITQSPKYLFRKEGQNVTLSCEQNLNHDAMYWYRQDPGQGLRLIYYSQIVNDFQKGDIAEGYSVSREKKESFPLTVTSAQKNPTAFYLCATIMNTEAFFGQGTRLTVV.